This paragraph reports one TCR delta chain. It lacks a known antigen. One base separates it from a far larger clone, so it is likely a read error. Distinct nucleotide sequences in the sample also encode this CDR3. The data belong to a study of γδ T cells in repeated Plasmodium falciparum infection (dated by TCRdb to the early 2020s). Notes on the research overall: The natural-infection arm enrolled Malian children exposed to intense seasonal malaria transmission, compared against age and gender matched Australian children. Samples from controlled-infection subjects were taken at baseline, just before selected infections, and 21 days after each infection. Four controlled human malaria infections were administered to roughly five malaria-naive U.S. adults over roughly 610 days by bites from P. falciparum NF54-infected Anopheles stephensi mosquitoes. Using both natural infection in Mali and controlled human malaria infection, the study looked at the way repeated Plasmodium falciparum infection shapes the human gammadelta T cell repertoire. The gammadelta TCR repertoires from Mali were analysed in two ways: cross-sectionally during periods with no transmission, and longitudinally across episodes of acute febrile malaria.

V and J are truncated by 2 bases and 3 bases respectively, leaving an intervening sequence of 22 bases. The germline V gene supplies CDR1 TSWWSYY and CDR2 QGS. CDR3 length: 18 amino acids, cysteine to phenylalanine. The kept DNA is CDR3 alone, 54 bases in frame from the first base. For bulk TCR repertoire analysis, Vgamma9/Vdelta2+ and Vdelta2-negative gammadelta T cell populations were isolated by flow sorting from peripheral blood mononuclear cells. What the authors observed across the whole study: Waves of new clonotype selection in Vdelta2-negative, largely Vdelta1+, gammadelta TCR repertoires appeared to be driven by repeated controlled infections. Generalizability was limited because the Malian cohort was drawn from a small rural village of predominantly one ethnic group. Because the controlled-infection cohort was small, analysis of inter-individual variability in gammadelta T cell responses was limited. Across time and infection, the Vgamma9/Vdelta2+ TCR repertoires showed a highly stable polyclonal makeup, with many TCRgamma sequences overlapping between individuals. Vdelta2-negative gammadelta TCR repertoires from Malian children appeared more clonally expanded, less diverse and less shared than those of Australian children.

The method behind the library was multiplex PCR. This sample was sequenced with an Illumina MiSeq. Each sorted gammadelta T cell sample was sequenced for both the TCR gamma (TRG) and TCR delta (TRD) chains. From the authors' description of their analysis: The repertoire analyses drew on clonotype tree plots, the accumulated frequency of the top 20 clonotypes, and diversity index (DI) and D75 metrics. After TCRdb called clones again from the public reads with CATT, rows with identical DNA were merged. The V and J calls shown here were made by TCRdb, not taken from the authors' results. Across this sample there are 93,000 or so delta-chain clones, with approximately 0.96% seen only once. The ten most abundant clones make up 9.6% of the sample.

This receptor chain uses TRDV1 and TRDJ1; a confident D gene designation cannot be given. Assignment of the J gene here rests on matching the DNA to germline, because TCRdb gives none. The sequence was obtained from a pool of human donors (malaria-infected and uninfected, not separated). Sequenced: gamma-delta T cells from blood. CDR3 region: CALGERFFEYESSDKLIF. The DNA sequence is TGTGCTCTTGGGGAAAGGTTCTTCGAGTACGAGTCTTCCGATAAACTCATCTTT.